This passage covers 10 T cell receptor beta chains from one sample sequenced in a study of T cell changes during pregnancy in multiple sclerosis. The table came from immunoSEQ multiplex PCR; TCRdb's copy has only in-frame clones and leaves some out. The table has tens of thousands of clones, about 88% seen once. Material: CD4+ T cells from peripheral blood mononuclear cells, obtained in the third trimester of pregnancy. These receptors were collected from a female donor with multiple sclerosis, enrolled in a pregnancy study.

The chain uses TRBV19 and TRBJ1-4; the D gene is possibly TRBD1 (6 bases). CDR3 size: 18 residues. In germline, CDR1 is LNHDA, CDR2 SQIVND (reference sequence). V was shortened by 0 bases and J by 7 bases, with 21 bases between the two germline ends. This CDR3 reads CASSIDSPGQKGGEKLFF. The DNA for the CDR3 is TGTGCCAGTAGTATAGATAGTCCTGGACAGAAAGGGGGTGAAAAACTGTTTTTT.

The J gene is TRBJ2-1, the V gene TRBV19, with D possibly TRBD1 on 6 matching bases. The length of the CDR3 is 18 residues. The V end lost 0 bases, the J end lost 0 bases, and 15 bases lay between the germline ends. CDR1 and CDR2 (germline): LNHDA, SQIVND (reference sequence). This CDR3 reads CASSIDPLGGFSYNEQFF. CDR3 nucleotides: TGTGCCAGTAGTATAGATCCCCTAGGGGGATTCTCCTACAATGAGCAGTTCTTC.

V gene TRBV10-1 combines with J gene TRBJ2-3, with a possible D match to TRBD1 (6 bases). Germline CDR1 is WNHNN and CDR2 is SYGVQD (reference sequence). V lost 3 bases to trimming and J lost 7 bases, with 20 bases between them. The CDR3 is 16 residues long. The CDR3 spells CASSDPLSWGPNTQYF. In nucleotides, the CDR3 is TGCGCCAGCAGTGACCCCCTCTCGTGGGGGCCAAATACGCAGTATTTT.

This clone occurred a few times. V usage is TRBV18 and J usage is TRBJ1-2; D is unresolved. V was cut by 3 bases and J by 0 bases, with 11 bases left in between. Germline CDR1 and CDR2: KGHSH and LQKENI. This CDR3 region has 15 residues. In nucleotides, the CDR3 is TGTGCCAGCTCACCGGTTACGCAGGCTAACTATGGCTACACCTTC. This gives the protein CASSPVTQANYGYTF.

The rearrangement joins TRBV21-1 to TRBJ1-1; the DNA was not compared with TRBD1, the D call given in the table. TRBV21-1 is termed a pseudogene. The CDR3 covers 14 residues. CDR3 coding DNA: TGTGCCAGCAGCAAATCTCAGGACACGGTTGAAGCTTTCTTT. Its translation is CASSKSQDTVEAFF.

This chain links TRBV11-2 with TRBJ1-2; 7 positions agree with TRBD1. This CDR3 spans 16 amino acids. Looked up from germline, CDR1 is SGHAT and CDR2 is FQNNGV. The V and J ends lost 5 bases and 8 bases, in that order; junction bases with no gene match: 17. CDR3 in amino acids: CASSLIPTYRGNGYTF. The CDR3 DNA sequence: TGTGCCAGCAGCCTCATTCCCACATACAGGGGAAACGGCTACACCTTC.

CDR3 in DNA: TGCAGCGAAGGGGGGGCGGGCACAGATACGCAGTATTTT. Its protein product is CSEGGAGTDTQYF. This chain uses TRBV29-1 with TRBJ2-3; tentatively, D is TRBD2 (7 bases). This CDR3 is built from 13 residues. Germline CDR1 reads SQVTM; CDR2 reads ANQGSEA. Between the trimmed V and J ends, which lost 7 bases and 1 base, there was a span of 12 bases.

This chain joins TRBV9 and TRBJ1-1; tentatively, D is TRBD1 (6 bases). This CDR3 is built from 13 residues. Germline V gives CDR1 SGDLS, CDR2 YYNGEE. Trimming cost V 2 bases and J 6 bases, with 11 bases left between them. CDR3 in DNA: TGTGCCAGCAGCGTTATGGCAGGGGCTGAAGCTTTCTTT. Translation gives CASSVMAGAEAFF.

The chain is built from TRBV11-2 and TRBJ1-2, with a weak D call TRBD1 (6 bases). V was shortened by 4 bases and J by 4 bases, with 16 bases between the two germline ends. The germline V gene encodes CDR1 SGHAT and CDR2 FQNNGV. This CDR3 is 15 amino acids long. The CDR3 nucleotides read TGTGCCAGCAGCTGGCAGGGGATTGAGAGCTATGGCTACACCTTC. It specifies CASSWQGIESYGYTF.

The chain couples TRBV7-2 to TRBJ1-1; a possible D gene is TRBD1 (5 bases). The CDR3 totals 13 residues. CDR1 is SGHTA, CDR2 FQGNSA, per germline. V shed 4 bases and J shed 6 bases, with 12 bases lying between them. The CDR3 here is CASSSTAPAEAFF. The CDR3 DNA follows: TGTGCCAGCAGCTCGACAGCCCCCGCTGAAGCTTTCTTT.